These T cell receptor beta chains were read from a single sample in a study of blood T cell repertoires in COVID-19. Repertoires were generated with immunoSEQ multiplex PCR, while TCRdb's copy carries only in-frame clones and drops some. This sample has about 300,000 clones, with roughly 90% found just once. Sequenced: peripheral blood. The receptors come from a woman in her 30s with COVID-19, enrolled during active disease. CDR3s include the opening cysteine and the closing phenylalanine or tryptophan. A D gene is named only where the DNA matches it firmly.

>TRBV19|TRBJ2-1|TRBD2
CASSGLAGIGNEQFF
TGTGCCAGTAGTGGCCTAGCGGGGATAGGAAATGAGCAGTTCTTC
>TRBV27|TRBJ2-7|TRBD2
CASSLWGELAGSYEQYF
TGTGCCAGCAGTTTATGGGGCGAACTAGCGGGAAGCTACGAGCAGTACTTC
>TRBV6-2/TRBV6-3|TRBJ1-5|NA
CASSYPQGTRPQHF
TGTGCCAGCAGTTACCCCCAGGGGACCCGGCCCCAGCATTTT
>TRBV3-1/TRBV3-2|TRBJ2-3|TRBD1
CASSQGDRGKVDTQYF
TGTGCCAGCAGCCAAGGGGACAGGGGTAAGGTAGATACGCAGTATTTT
>TRBV9|TRBJ2-3|TRBD2
CASSERRLAGSTDTQYF
TGTGCCAGCAGCGAGAGGAGACTAGCGGGTAGCACAGATACGCAGTATTTT
>TRBV19|TRBJ2-5|TRBD2
CASSILDSGSSGETQYF
TGTGCCAGTAGTATACTAGATAGCGGGAGTTCCGGGGAGACCCAGTACTTC
>TRBV3-1/TRBV3-2|TRBJ2-1|TRBD2
CASSQDPSGSVYEQFF
TGTGCCAGCAGCCAAGATCCGAGCGGGAGTGTCTATGAGCAGTTCTTC
>TRBV6-2/TRBV6-3|TRBJ2-7|TRBD2
CASSYFTSGGSYEQYF
TGTGCCAGCAGTTATTTCACTAGCGGGGGCTCCTACGAGCAGTACTTC
>TRBV27|TRBJ2-7|TRBD1
CASNGQGTGEQYF
TGTGCCAGCAACGGACAGGGAACGGGGGAGCAGTACTTC
>TRBV2|TRBJ2-7|TRBD1
CASSSSGTGLGEQYF
TGTGCCAGCAGTTCCTCCGGGACAGGTCTTGGCGAGCAGTACTTC
>TRBV5-1|TRBJ2-1|TRBD2
CASSLERLAGALDNEQFF
TGCGCCAGCAGCTTGGAAAGACTAGCGGGAGCGCTAGACAATGAGCAGTTCTTC
>TRBV6-5|TRBJ1-2|TRBD1
CASRRDSYYGYTF
TGTGCCAGCAGGAGGGACAGCTACTATGGCTACACCTTC
>TRBV5-1|TRBJ2-7|NA
CASSDTDYEQYF
TGCGCCAGCAGCGACACAGACTACGAGCAGTACTTC
>TRBV24-1|TRBJ2-1|TRBD2
CATSDSETSGYNEQFF
TGTGCCACCAGTGATTCAGAGACTAGCGGATACAATGAGCAGTTCTTC
>TRBV30|TRBJ1-5|TRBD1
CAWSGGQGVGNQPQHF
TGTGCCTGGAGTGGGGGACAGGGAGTGGGCAATCAGCCCCAGCATTTT
>TRBV6-5|TRBJ2-5|NA
CASSRTSQETQYF
TGTGCCAGCAGCCGAACGAGCCAAGAGACCCAGTACTTC
>TRBV7-2|TRBJ1-1|NA
CASSPRQGLIDTEAFF
TGTGCCAGCAGCCCCCGGCAGGGGTTGATAGACACTGAAGCTTTCTTT